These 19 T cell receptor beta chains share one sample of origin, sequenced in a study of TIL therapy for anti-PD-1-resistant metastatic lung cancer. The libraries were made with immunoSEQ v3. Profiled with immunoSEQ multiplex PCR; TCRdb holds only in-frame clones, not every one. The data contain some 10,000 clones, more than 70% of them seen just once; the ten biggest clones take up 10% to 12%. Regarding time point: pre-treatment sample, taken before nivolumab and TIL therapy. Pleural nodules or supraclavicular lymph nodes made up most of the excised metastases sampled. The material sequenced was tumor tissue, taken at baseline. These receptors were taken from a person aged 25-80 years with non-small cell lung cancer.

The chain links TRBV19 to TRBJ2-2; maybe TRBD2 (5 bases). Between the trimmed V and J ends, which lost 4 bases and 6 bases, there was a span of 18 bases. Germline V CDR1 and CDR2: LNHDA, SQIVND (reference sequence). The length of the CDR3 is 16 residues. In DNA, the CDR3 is TGTGCCAGTAGTAATCCACGGGGAAGGGCCCCCGGGGAGCTGTTTTTT. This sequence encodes CASSNPRGRAPGELFF. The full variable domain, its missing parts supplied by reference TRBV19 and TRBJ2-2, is DGGITQSPKYLFRKEGQNVTLSCEQNLNHDAMYWYRQDPGQGLRLIYYSQIVNDFQKGDIAEGYSVSREKKESFPLTVTSAQKNPTAFYLCASSNPRGRAPGELFFGEGSRLTVL.

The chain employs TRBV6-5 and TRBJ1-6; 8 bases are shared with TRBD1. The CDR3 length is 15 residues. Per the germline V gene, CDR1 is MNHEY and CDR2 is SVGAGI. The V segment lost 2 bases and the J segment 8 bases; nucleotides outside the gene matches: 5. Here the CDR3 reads CASSYTTGVDSPLHF. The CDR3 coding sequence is TGTGCCAGCAGTTACACGACAGGGGTTGATTCACCCCTCCACTTT.

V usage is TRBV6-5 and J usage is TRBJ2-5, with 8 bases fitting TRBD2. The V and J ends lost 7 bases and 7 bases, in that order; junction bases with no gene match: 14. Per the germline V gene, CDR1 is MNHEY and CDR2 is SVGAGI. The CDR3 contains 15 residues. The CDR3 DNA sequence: TGTGCCAGCACGAGCAGCGGGGGAAGGGGGGGGACCCAGTACTTC. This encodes CASTSSGGRGGTQYF.

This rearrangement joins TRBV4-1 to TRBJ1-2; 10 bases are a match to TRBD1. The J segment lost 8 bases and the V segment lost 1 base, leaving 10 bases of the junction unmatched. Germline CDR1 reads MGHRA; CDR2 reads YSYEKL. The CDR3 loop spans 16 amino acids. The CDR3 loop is CASSQGYRTGGYGYTF. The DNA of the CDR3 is TGCGCCAGCAGCCAAGGATACCGGACAGGGGGTTACGGCTACACCTTC.

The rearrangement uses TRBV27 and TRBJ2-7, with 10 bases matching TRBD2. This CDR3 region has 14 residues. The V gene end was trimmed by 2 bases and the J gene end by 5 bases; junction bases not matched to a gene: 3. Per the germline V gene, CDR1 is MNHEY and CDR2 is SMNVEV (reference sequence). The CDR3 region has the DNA TGTGCCAGCAGTTTACAGCGGGGGGGCCACGAGCAGTACTTC. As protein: CASSLQRGGHEQYF.

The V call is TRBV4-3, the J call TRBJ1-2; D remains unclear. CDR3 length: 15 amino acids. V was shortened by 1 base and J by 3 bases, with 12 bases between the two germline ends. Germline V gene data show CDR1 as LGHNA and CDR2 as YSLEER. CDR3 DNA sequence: TGCGCCAGCAGCCAAGGAAGGTTTTCGGACTATGGCTACACCTTC. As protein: CASSQGRFSDYGYTF.

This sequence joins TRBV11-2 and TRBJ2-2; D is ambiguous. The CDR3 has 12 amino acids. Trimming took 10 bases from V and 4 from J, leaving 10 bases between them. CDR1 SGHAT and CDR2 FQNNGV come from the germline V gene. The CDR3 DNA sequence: TGTGCCACTCCATGGGGCACCGGGGAGCTGTTTTTT. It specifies CATPWGTGELFF.

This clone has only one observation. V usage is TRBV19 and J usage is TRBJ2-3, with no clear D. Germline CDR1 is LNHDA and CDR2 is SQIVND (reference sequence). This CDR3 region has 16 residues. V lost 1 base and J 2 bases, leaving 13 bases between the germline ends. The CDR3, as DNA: TGTGCCAGTAGTATAGCCCCGACCGCGAACACAGATACGCAGTATTTT. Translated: CASSIAPTANTDTQYF. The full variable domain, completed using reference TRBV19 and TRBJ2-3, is DGGITQSPKYLFRKEGQNVTLSCEQNLNHDAMYWYRQDPGQGLRLIYYSQIVNDFQKGDIAEGYSVSREKKESFPLTVTSAQKNPTAFYLCASSIAPTANTDTQYFGPGTRLTVL.

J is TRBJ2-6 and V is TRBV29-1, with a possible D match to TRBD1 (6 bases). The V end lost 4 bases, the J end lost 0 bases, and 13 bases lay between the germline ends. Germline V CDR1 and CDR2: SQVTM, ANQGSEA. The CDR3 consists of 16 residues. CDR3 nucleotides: TGCAGCGTTGCCCGGGACATAGACTCTGGGGCCAACGTCCTGACTTTC. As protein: CSVARDIDSGANVLTF.

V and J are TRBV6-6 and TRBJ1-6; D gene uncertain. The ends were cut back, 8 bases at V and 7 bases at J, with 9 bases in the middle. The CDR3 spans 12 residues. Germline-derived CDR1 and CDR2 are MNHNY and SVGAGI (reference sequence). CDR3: CASSSWNSPLHF. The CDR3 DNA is TGTGCCAGCTCATCTTGGAATTCACCCCTCCACTTT.

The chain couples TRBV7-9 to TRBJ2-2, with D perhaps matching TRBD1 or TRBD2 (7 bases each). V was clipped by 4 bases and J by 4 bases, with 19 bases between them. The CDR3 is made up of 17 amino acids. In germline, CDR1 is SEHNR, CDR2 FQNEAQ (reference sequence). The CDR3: CASSSSWEGAGTGELFF. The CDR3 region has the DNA TGTGCCAGCAGCTCCTCGTGGGAGGGGGCGGGCACCGGGGAGCTGTTTTTT.

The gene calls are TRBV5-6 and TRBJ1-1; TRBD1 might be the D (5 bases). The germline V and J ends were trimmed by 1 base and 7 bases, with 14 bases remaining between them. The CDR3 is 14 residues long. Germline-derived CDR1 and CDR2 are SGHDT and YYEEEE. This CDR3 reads CASSLTSGTGEAFF. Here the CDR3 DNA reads TGTGCCAGCAGCTTGACCTCCGGGACGGGTGAAGCTTTCTTT. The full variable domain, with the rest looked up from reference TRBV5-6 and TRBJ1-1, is DAGVTQSPTHLIKTRGQQVTLRCSPKSGHDTVSWYQQALGQGPQFIFQYYEEEERQRGNFPDRFSGHQFPNYSSELNVNALLLGDSALYLCASSLTSGTGEAFFGQGTRLTVV.

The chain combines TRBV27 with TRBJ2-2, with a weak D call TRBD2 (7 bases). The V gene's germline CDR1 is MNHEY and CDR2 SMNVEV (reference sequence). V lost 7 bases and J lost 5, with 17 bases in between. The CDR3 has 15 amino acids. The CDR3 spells CASKRGRAGTGELFF. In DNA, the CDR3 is TGTGCCAGCAAAAGGGGGAGGGCCGGGACCGGGGAGCTGTTTTTT.

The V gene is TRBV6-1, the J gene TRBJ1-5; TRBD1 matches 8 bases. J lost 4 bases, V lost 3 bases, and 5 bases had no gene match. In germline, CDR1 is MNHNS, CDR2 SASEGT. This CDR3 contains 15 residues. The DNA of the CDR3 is TGTGCCAGCAGTGATTACAGGGGGGGGAATCAGCCCCAGCATTTT. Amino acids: CASSDYRGGNQPQHF.

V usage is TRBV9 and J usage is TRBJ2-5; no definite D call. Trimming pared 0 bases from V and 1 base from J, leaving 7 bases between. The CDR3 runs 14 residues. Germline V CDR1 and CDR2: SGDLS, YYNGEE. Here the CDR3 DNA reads TGTGCCAGCAGCGTAGGGTCGGGCCAAGAGACCCAGTACTTC. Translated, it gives CASSVGSGQETQYF.

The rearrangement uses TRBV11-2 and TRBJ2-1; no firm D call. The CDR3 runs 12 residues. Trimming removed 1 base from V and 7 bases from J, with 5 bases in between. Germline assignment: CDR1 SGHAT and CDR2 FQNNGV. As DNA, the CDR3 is TGTGCCAGCAGCTTAGTGGGTAATGAGCAGTTCTTC. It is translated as CASSLVGNEQFF.

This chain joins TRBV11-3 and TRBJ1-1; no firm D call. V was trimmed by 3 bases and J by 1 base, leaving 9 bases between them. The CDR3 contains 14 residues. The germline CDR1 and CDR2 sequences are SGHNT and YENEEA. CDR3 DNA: TGTGCCAGCAGCTTCCAGGTGACGAACACTGAAGCTTTCTTT. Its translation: CASSFQVTNTEAFF.

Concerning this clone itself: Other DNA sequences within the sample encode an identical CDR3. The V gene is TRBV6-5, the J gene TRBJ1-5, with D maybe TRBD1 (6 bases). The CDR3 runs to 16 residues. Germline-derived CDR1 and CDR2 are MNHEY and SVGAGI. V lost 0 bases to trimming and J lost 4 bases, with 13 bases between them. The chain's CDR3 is CASSYSAGDYNQPQHF. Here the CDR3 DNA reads TGTGCCAGCAGTTACTCGGCAGGGGATTATAATCAGCCCCAGCATTTT.

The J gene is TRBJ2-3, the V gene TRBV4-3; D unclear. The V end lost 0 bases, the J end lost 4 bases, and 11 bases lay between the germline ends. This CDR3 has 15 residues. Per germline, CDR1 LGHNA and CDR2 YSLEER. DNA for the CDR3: TGCGCCAGCAGCCAAGATCGGCCCGGCGCAGATACGCAGTATTTT. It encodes CASSQDRPGADTQYF.